What follows describes a single TCR beta chain. It lacks a known antigen. No base quality information exists; no much larger clone differs at one position. This specimen belongs to a study of vaccination and CD4 T cells after COVID-19 (dated by TCRdb to the early 2020s). Background for the entire study: Convalescent patients had a positive SARS-CoV-2 result on nasal swab PCR, and of these patients, about ten had mild disease and one had severe disease. In the convalescent cohort there were six males and four females, among whom were two Hispanic individuals, seven Caucasians, two Asians and one multiracial person. Post-COVID blood samples from convalescent patients were collected a median of about 100 days after diagnosis, with a range of about 30 to 170 days. In some eleven COVID-19 convalescent patients and a few infection-naive healthy vaccine recipients, researchers compared the spike-specific CD4+ TCR repertoire from before mRNA vaccination with the repertoire from after. The time from the second vaccine dose to post-vaccine blood sampling had a median of around 72 days and ranged from about 14 to 250 days. Two doses of either the Pfizer-BioNTech BNT162b2 vaccine (n=8) or the Moderna mRNA-1273 vaccine (n=2) were administered to participants. Culture stimuli were overlapping spike peptide pools from SARS-CoV-2 and from the common cold coronaviruses HCoV-NL63, HCoV-OC43 and HCoV-229E. Control cultures used a CEFX viral epitope pool as positive control, an HIV-1 Nef peptide pool as negative control, or no peptide.

The full study reports these points: The number of convalescent patients in the study was relatively small, and the study did not examine early timepoints following natural infection. The median number of SARS-CoV-2-reactive clonotypes rose from about 19 after infection to roughly 40 after vaccination, but the change was not significant. In convalescent patients, a median approximately 86% of post-vaccine SARS-CoV-2-reactive clones were detected only after vaccination, suggesting vaccine-specific priming. Of the vaccine-specific clones found in convalescent patients, nearly all (304 of 307) were mono-reactive for SARS-CoV-2 spike instead of being cross-reactive with common cold coronaviruses.

V sheds 1 base and J sheds 5 bases, leaving 7 bases between their ends. The CDR3 spans 12 residues, from the cysteine through the phenylalanine. Only the CDR3 portion is preserved as DNA: 36 bases, with reading frame beginning at the first base. Looking up the germline V gene (reference sequence) yields CDR1 DFQATT and CDR2 SNEGSKA. The sample's treatment or condition, from its label and the paper: roughly nine-day PBMC culture with coronavirus spike peptide pools or control peptides (ViraFEST assay). The ViraFEST assay was used in the study, in which antigen-specific T cells were expanded with peptide pools and expanded clonotypes were subsequently identified by TCR sequencing. The convalescent patients' positive SARS-CoV-2 PCR tests fell between March and December 2020, which was before the Alpha, Beta and Delta variants emerged in the United States. Each well held more than 1.5 million PBMCs cultured in IMDM containing roughly 5% human AB serum and approximately 10 IU/ml IL-2, with 8.5 to 10 ug/ml peptide pools added. Half of the culture medium was replaced with fresh IL-2-containing medium on days 3 and 7. After approximately 10 days of culture, CD4+ T cells were isolated by negative selection using the EasySep CD4+ T cell isolation kit. Ficoll-Paque Plus gradient centrifugation was used to isolate PBMCs from whole blood, and the isolated PBMCs were then either used fresh or cryopreserved at -140C. Each culture condition was generally run in triplicate wells.

The library was made by PCR. DNA from cultured CD4+ T cells was subjected to TCR sequencing with the Oncomine TCR Beta short-read assay at the Johns Hopkins FTIC core. The QIAamp micro DNA kit was used to extract genomic DNA from the cultured CD4+ T cells. Oncomine TCR Beta libraries made from cultured CD4+ T cells were pooled using unique dual indexes and sequenced on an Illumina iSeq 100. On the study's bioinformatics: Non-productive sequences were removed, and CDR3s that did not start with C, did not end with F or W, or were shorter than 7 amino acids were discarded. The MANAFEST web application identified antigen-specific clonotypes by comparing peptide-stimulated wells against reference wells and other culture wells. An FDR below 0.05, an odds ratio above 5, and a productive frequency above 0.1% in at least two of three replicate wells were required for clones to be considered positive. Cross-reactive clonotypes were defined as significantly expanded in both SARS-CoV-2 spike wells and at least one common cold coronavirus spike condition. Levenshtein distances (stringdist) and unrooted phylogenetic trees (ape) in R version 3.6.1 were used to assess CDR3 homology. In TCRdb, the public reads were trimmed at Q25 with fastp and aligned with MiXCR, with productive beta chains retained. Identical CDR3 protein sequences are pooled into one entry, listed with their most common genes and DNA. The V and J calls and clone size are TCRdb's, not the authors'. Here the sample has thousands of distinct CDR3 sequences; more than 20% occur a single time. The leading ten clones occupy less than 25% of the sample.

Sequenced: cultured CD4+ T cells from blood. The sequence derives from a human donor with COVID-19. The receptor chain draws on TRBV20-1 and TRBJ2-3; no confident D gene assignment can be made. The CDR3 in this case is CSARGAGDTQYF. At the DNA level, the sequence is TGCAGTGCTAGAGGGGCTGGAGATACGCAGTATTTT.